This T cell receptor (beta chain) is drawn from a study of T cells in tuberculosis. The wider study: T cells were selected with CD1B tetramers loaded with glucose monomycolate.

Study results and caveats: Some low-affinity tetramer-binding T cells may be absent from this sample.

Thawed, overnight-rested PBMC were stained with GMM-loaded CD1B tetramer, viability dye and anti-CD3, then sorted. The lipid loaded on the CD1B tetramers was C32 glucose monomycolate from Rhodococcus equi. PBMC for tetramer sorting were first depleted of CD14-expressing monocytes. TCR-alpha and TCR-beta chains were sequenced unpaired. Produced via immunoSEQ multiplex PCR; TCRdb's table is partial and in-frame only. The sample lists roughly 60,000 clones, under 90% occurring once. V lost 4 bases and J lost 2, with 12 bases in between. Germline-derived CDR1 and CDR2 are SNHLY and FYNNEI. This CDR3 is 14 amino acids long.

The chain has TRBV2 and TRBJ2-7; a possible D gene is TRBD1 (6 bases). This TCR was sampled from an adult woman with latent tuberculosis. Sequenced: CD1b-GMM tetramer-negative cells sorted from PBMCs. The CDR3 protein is CASSAGTLAYEQYF. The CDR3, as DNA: TGTGCCAGCAGTGCCGGGACACTGGCCTACGAGCAGTACTTC.